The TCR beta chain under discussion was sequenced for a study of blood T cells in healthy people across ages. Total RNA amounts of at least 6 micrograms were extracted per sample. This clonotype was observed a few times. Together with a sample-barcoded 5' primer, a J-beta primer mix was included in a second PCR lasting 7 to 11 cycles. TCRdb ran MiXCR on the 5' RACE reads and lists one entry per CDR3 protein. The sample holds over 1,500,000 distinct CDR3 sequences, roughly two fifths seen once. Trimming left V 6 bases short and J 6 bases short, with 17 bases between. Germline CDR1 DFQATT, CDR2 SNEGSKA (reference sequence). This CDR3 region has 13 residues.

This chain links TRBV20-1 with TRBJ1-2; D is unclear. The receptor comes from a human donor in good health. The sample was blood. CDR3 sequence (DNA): TGCAGTGCGGCCGAACTCCAGGCCCATGGCTACACCTTC. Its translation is CSAAELQAHGYTF.